Only a few counts were recorded for the clone carrying this T cell receptor beta chain. Its antigen is as yet unknown. Mismatch with germline at one junction end may stem from a read error. Sequenced by immunoSEQ multiplex PCR; TCRdb stores in-frame clones only, minus some. The sample consists of about 100,000 clones, 86% of them appearing once. The data belong to a study of T cell responses to AZD1222 COVID-19 vaccine. Whole-study context: Second-dose recipients at about 4 or about 12 weeks were treated as one pooled group. Study outcomes and limitations: Among vaccine-associated CD4 TCRs, coverage spanned spike, with dominance at 160-218 and 743-854.

The sample in question was peripheral blood, obtained on day 0 of AZD1222 vaccination. The source of this sequence is an adult in good health.

The CDR3, as DNA: TGTGCCAGTATGAAGGGGGAGTTTAGCGATCAGCCCCAGCATTTT. Its protein product is CASMKGEFSDQPQHF. V usage is TRBV19 and J usage is TRBJ1-5, with D perhaps matching TRBD1 (6 bases). The CDR3 runs to 15 residues. Germline V gene sequence: CDR1 LNHDA, CDR2 SQIVND (reference sequence). Full variable domain (missing parts from reference TRBV19 and TRBJ1-5): DGGITQSPKYLFRKEGQNVTLSCEQNLNHDAMYWYRQDPGQGLRLIYYSQIVNDFQKGDIAEGYSVSREKKESFPLTVTSAQKNPTAFYLCASMKGEFSDQPQHFGDGTRLSIL.